This section outlines one T cell receptor beta chain sequence together with its context. In the study's own analysis: Reference gene primer amplification in the assay estimated nucleated cell counts. The protocol was immunoSEQ multiplex PCR, while the TCRdb copy is restricted to in-frame clones and leaves out a portion. D and trimming come from the DNA, and the V and J calls and clone size come from that table. The sample holds about 110,000 clones, roughly 85% seen once. This sample is part of a study of blood T cell repertoires in COVID-19. Study background: Some COVID-19 samples were acute and others convalescent; all came from the United States, Italy and Spain. T cells, B-cell-depleted T cells, or PBMCs provided the cDNA or gDNA that served as material.

The V segment lost 6 bases and the J segment 8 bases; nucleotides outside the gene matches: 5. The CDR3 is 14 residues long. Germline lookup yields CDR1 ENHRY and CDR2 SYGVKD. The V gene is TRBV10-3, the J gene TRBJ2-1, with 12 bases matching TRBD2. Input material: peripheral blood. The receptor comes from a human donor in a cohort sampled during active COVID-19. CDR3 protein: CAIRPSGRGDEQFF. The CDR3 nucleotides are TGTGCCATCAGGCCTAGCGGGAGGGGAGATGAGCAGTTCTTC.